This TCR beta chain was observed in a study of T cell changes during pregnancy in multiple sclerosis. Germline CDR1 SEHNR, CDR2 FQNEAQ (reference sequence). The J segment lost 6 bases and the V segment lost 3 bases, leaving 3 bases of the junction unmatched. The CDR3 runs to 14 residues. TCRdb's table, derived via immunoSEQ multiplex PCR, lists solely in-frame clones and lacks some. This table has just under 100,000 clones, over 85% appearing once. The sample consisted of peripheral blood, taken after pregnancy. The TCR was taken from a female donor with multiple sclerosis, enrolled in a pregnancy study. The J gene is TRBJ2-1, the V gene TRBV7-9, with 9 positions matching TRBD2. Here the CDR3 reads CASSFSSGVNEQFF. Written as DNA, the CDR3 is TGTGCCAGCAGCTTCTCTAGCGGGGTCAATGAGCAGTTCTTC.